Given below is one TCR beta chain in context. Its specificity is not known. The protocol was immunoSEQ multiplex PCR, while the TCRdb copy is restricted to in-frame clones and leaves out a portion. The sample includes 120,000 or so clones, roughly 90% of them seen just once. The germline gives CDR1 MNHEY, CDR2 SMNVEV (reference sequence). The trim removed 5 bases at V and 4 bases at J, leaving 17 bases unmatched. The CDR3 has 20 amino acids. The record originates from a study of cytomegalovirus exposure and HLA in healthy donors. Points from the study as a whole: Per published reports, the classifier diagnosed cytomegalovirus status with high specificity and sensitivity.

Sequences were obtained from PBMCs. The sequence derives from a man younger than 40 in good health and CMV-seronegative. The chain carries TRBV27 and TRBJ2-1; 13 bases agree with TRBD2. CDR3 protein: CASSRIGLAGDPITYNEQFF. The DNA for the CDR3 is TGTGCCAGCAGTCGCATCGGACTAGCGGGAGACCCAATAACATACAATGAGCAGTTCTTC.